These T cell receptor beta chains were read from a single sample in a study of cytomegalovirus exposure and HLA in healthy donors. The data were produced by immunoSEQ multiplex PCR, yet TCRdb's version contains in-frame clones alone and is incomplete. Altogether about 220,000 clones are present, 75% to 90% being singletons, with the ten largest covering more than 13%. The specimen was PBMCs. The receptors stem from a young woman in good health and CMV-seropositive. Both conserved end residues are part of each CDR3. Each record gives: J gene, V gene, clone size, D gene, CDR3 length, CDR3 DNA, CDR3 protein. A D gene is named only where the DNA matches it firmly. Clone size is stated in some rows and not others, as once, few, many or a class when expanded.

TRBJ2-1 TRBV7-9 . . 16 TGTGCCAGCAGCTTAGCGATGGGTCCCCGTTACAATGAGCAGTTCTTC CASSLAMGPRYNEQFF
TRBJ1-2 TRBV20-1 . . 11 TGCAGGCCTCAGTTCGGCTATGGCTACACCTTC CRPQFGYGYTF
TRBJ1-2 TRBV27 . . 16 TGTGCCAGCAGTTTGATCTCGTCAGGGAAGGCCTATGGCTACACCTTC CASSLISSGKAYGYTF
TRBJ2-2 TRBV5-1 . . 15 TGCGCCAGCAGCTTGGGGGGGGCCCAAGCCGGGGAGCTGTTTTTT CASSLGGAQAGELFF
TRBJ2-4 TRBV25-1 . . 14 TGTGCCAGCAGTGGGCCGGGGGCCAAAAACATTCAGTACTTC CASSGPGAKNIQYF
TRBJ2-7 TRBV19 . . 14 TGTGCCAGTAGGTTCAGGGGTTCCATCGACGAGCAGTACTTC CASRFRGSIDEQYF
TRBJ2-2 TRBV29-1 . TRBD2 11 TGCAGCTCCTGGGGGGGTGGGGAGCTGTTTTTT CSSWGGGELFF
TRBJ1-1 TRBV10-3 . . 13 TGTGCCATCAGTGAGTATCGGCTAGCCGAAGCTTTCTTT CAISEYRLAEAFF
TRBJ1-1 TRBV27 . TRBD1 14 TGTGCCAGCAGTTTGGGCAGGGGGCGGGCTGAAGCTTTCTTT CASSLGRGRAEAFF
TRBJ2-7 TRBV10-2 . . 15 TGCGCCAGCTGTAGGACAGCCGAATTGGCGGGCGAGCAGTACTTC CASCRTAELAGEQYF
TRBJ2-5 TRBV5-6 . . 18 TGTGCCAGCAGCTTGGAGGCAGGGGGGGTCAGGTTCCAAGAGACCCAGTACTTC CASSLEAGGVRFQETQYF
TRBJ2-5 TRBV29-1 . . 14 TGCAGCGTTGAAGATCCCTATTTTACAGAGACCCAGTACTTC CSVEDPYFTETQYF
TRBJ1-2 TRBV5-1 . . 14 TGCGCCAGCAGCTTGTATAAGGTCGACTATGGCTACACCTTC CASSLYKVDYGYTF
TRBJ2-1 TRBV29-1 . . 12 TGCAGCGTGGGGTCAAGCCACAATGAGCAGTTCTTC CSVGSSHNEQFF
TRBJ1-1 TRBV23-1 . . 14 TGCGCCAGCAGTCAATCAGGAGTGGGGGCTGAAGCTTTCTTT CASSQSGVGAEAFF
TRBJ1-5 TRBV5-1 . . 15 TGCGCCAGCTCCTGGTCCGGGACGGACAATCAGCCCCAGCATTTT CASSWSGTDNQPQHF
TRBJ2-7 TRBV28 . . 13 TGTGCCAGCACCTTAGGCACAACCTACGAGCAGTACTTC CASTLGTTYEQYF
TRBJ2-1 TRBV5-4 . TRBD2 17 TGTGCCAGCAGCGGCGGGACTAGCGGGAGTAACTACAATGAGCAGTTCTTC CASSGGTSGSNYNEQFF
TRBJ2-3 TRBV11-2 . . 14 TGTGCCAGCAACCAAGGGGGAGGGACAGACACGCAGTATTTT CASNQGGGTDTQYF
TRBJ2-3 TRBV27 once . 15 TGTGCCAGCAGTTTATCAGAGGAGGGCACAGATACGCAGTATTTT CASSLSEEGTDTQYF
TRBJ2-3 TRBV6-6 once . 12 TGTGCCAGCAAGGGGCAGGGCGATACGCAGTATTTT CASKGQGDTQYF
TRBJ1-1 TRBV5-1 . TRBD1 14 TGCGCCAGCAGCTTGGTTATCCAGGGGGCTGTAGCTTTCTTT CASSLVIQGAVAFF
TRBJ2-1 TRBV29-1 . TRBD2 14 TGCAGCGTTTATTCAACCGGGGAGGGCAATGAGCAGTTCTTC CSVYSTGEGNEQFF
TRBJ2-7 TRBV11-2 . . 14 TGTGCCAGCAGCCTACTCGACATTCCGATGGAGCAGTACTTC CASSLLDIPMEQYF
TRBJ2-7 TRBV6-5 . . 15 TGTGCCAGCAGTTTATTAAACCCACGGGACCACGAGCAGTACTTC CASSLLNPRDHEQYF
TRBJ1-2 TRBV28 . . 15 TGTGCCAGCAGTTTCCGGGGAATAGGTTCTCGCGGCTACACCTTC CASSFRGIGSRGYTF
TRBJ2-7 TRBV4-1 . . 14 TGCGCCAGCAGCCCAAGGGGAGGATCCTACGAGCAGTACTTC CASSPRGGSYEQYF
TRBJ2-1 TRBV11-3 . TRBD2 15 TGTGCCAGCAGCCCTAGCGGGATGGGCTACAATGAGCAGTTCTTC CASSPSGMGYNEQFF
TRBJ2-2 TRBV7-9 . . 16 TGTGCCAGCAGCATTAGGGGACAAGGGCTGACCGGGGAGCTGTTTTTT CASSIRGQGLTGELFF
TRBJ2-3 TRBV18 . . 15 TGTGCCAGCTCACCTTCTTTGGGAAATGCAGATACGCAGTATTTT CASSPSLGNADTQYF
TRBJ1-2 TRBV6-5 . . 13 TGTGCCAGCAGTCAAGGACTGATTTATGGCTACACCTTC CASSQGLIYGYTF
TRBJ2-2 TRBV5-1 . TRBD2 14 TGCGCCAGCAGCGGAGGACTAGCTACCGGGGAGCTGTTTTTT CASSGGLATGELFF
TRBJ1-1 TRBV28 . TRBD1 14 TGTGCCAGCAACCCGACAGGGGACTTCACTGAAGCTTTCTTT CASNPTGDFTEAFF
TRBJ1-1 TRBV30 . . 13 TGTGCCTGGGAGCGAGGGCGGGTAACTGAAGCTTTCTTT CAWERGRVTEAFF
TRBJ1-1 TRBV6-1 . TRBD1 17 TGTGCCAGCAGTGAACTTCCTACAGGGGCGGCGAACACTGAAGCTTTCTTT CASSELPTGAANTEAFF
TRBJ2-7 TRBV29-1 . . 14 TGCAGCGTTGAAAACAGGGGAGGGTCCTACGAGCAGTACTTC CSVENRGGSYEQYF
TRBJ2-2 TRBV28 . TRBD2 18 TGTGCCAGCAGTTTACCCTCAAGGAGCGGGAGAAACACCGGGGAGCTGTTTTTT CASSLPSRSGRNTGELFF
TRBJ2-7 TRBV21-1 . . 11 TGTGCCAGCCGGGACACCTACGAGCAGTACTTC CASRDTYEQYF
TRBJ2-7 TRBV14 . TRBD2 14 TGTGCCAGCAGCCTTCCGGGACTAGCCTACGAGCAGTACTTC CASSLPGLAYEQYF
TRBJ2-4 TRBV2 . . 14 TGTGCCAGCAGTGAATGGGCGGCCAAAAACATTCAGTACTTC CASSEWAAKNIQYF
TRBJ1-2 TRBV19 . TRBD1 13 TGTGCCAGTAGTACAGGGGGCAACTATGGCTACACCTTC CASSTGGNYGYTF
TRBJ2-1 TRBV7-3 few . 13 TGTGCCAGCAGCTTCCTCCAGGGCAATGAGCAGTTCTTC CASSFLQGNEQFF
TRBJ2-7 TRBV4-2 many TRBD2 15 TGTGCCAGCAGCGGGGGACTAGCGGGAGCCTACGAGCAGTACTTC CASSGGLAGAYEQYF
TRBJ2-1 TRBV27 . . 14 TGTGCCAGCAGAAGGACTGCATTTTCGAATGAGCAGTTCTTC CASRRTAFSNEQFF
TRBJ2-7 TRBV2 . . 14 TGTGCCAGCAGTGAAGGGCGGTACGCCTACGAGCAGTACTTC CASSEGRYAYEQYF
TRBJ2-1 TRBV29-1 . TRBD2 17 TGCAGCGTTGACCTAAGACTAGCGGGAGAGAGAGGCAATGAGCAGTTCTTC CSVDLRLAGERGNEQFF
TRBJ2-7 TRBV4-1 . TRBD1 14 TGCGCCAGCAGCCAAGGACAGGGAATCTACGAGCAGTACTTC CASSQGQGIYEQYF
TRBJ1-2 TRBV19 few TRBD1 16 TGTGCCAGTAGTCCTATGGTGGGACAGGGGAGGTATGGCTACACCTTC CASSPMVGQGRYGYTF
TRBJ1-2 TRBV19 . . 13 TGTGCCAGTAGTCCTAACAGGGATCGTGGCTACACCTTC CASSPNRDRGYTF
TRBJ1-5 TRBV27 . . 14 TGTGCCAGCAGTTTATTTCGGGGGTATCAGCCCCAGCATTTT CASSLFRGYQPQHF
TRBJ1-1 TRBV2 . . 14 TGTGCCAGCAGTGAAGCGGGGGGGGGCGCTGAAGCTTTCTTT CASSEAGGGAEAFF
TRBJ2-7 TRBV10-1 few . 16 TGCGCCAGCAGTGAGCCTGGGTGGCAGGGATCCTACGAGCAGTACTTC CASSEPGWQGSYEQYF
TRBJ2-2 TRBV29-1 . . 14 TGCAGCGTCCTGATTGACAGGTACACCGGGGAGCTGTTTTTT CSVLIDRYTGELFF
TRBJ2-7 TRBV7-9 . . 12 TGTGCCAGCAGCTTAGAAAGGGACGAGCAGTACTTC CASSLERDEQYF